This TCR beta chain was observed in a study of CXCR3-negative and CXCR3-positive naive CD8 T cells. UMI-labeled 5' RACE yielded the TRB cDNA libraries. From its re-call of the 5' RACE reads, TCRdb lists each CDR3 protein once, without DNA. The sample holds about 43,000 distinct CDR3 sequences. This CDR3 contains 16 residues. Germline V CDR1 and CDR2: SQVTM, ANQGSEA. V gene TRBV29-1 combines with J gene TRBJ1-1; the TRBD1 assignment by TCRdb is unverifiable without DNA. This clonotype was sampled from a human donor in good health. Some clones in this sample may be carry-over from other donors' samples. Sequencing was performed on memory CD8+ T cells from blood. CDR3: CSVEDWATGGNTEAFF.